This T cell receptor beta chain came from a study of T cell responses to AZD1222 COVID-19 vaccine. Study-wide results and caveats: Clonal diversity may have been underestimated, and the donors were mostly white British, with more females than males.

This table comes from immunoSEQ multiplex PCR, and its TCRdb copy is limited to in-frame clones, with some not included. The sample lists about 140,000 clones, more than 75% seen once, with around 3% in the top ten. About this clone itself: Antigen unknown.

The material sequenced was peripheral blood, taken 28 days after the second AZD1222 dose. The sequence derives from an adult who received the AZD1222 COVID-19 vaccine.

The CDR3 loop is CASSLVRSSYNEQFF. In DNA form, the CDR3 reads TGTGCCAGCAGCTTGGTCCGGAGCTCCTACAATGAGCAGTTCTTC. The chain combines TRBV7-9 with TRBJ2-1; no clear D gene. The V gene's germline CDR1 is SEHNR and CDR2 FQNEAQ (reference sequence). Trimming left V 3 bases short and J 0 bases short, with 9 bases between. CDR3 length equals 15 residues.